This T cell receptor (beta chain) was found in a study of radiotherapy plus CTLA-4 blockade in lung cancer. Generated by immunoSEQ multiplex PCR, the TCRdb table keeps only in-frame clones and is missing some. Of tens of thousands of clones listed, around 80% are singletons. This CDR3 region has 14 residues. The germline V gene has CDR1 MNHNY and CDR2 SVGAGI (reference sequence). With 6 bases clipped from V and 2 bases from J, the junction kept 5 bases outside the gene matches. The chain has TRBV6-6 and TRBJ1-1; 8 bases line up with TRBD1. Sample: peripheral blood, taken from a patient treated with radiotherapy plus ipilimumab. This clonotype was sampled from a human donor with non-small cell lung cancer who had a complete response to radiotherapy plus ipilimumab. CDR3 region: CASRTGTGNTEAFF. The CDR3 coding sequence is TGTGCCAGCAGGACCGGGACAGGAAACACTGAAGCTTTCTTT.